What follows are 15 T cell receptor beta chains derived from one specimen sequenced in a study of graft-versus-host responses after intestinal transplantation listed by TCRdb under 2021. The receptor library was made with the immunoSEQ multiplex PCR assay. TCRdb re-hosts the immuneACCESS table, in-frame sequences only. Its copies lack some clones; in the studies checked, an unresolved V gene accounts for under half of them, and the cause for the rest is not known. Across this sample there are 15,000 to 18,000 clones, with roughly 74% seen only once. 3% to 4.5% of the sample rests with the top ten. To isolate intraepithelial and lamina propria lymphocytes from graft specimens, dithiothreitol, EDTA incubations and collagenase D digestion were used. The starting material was ileum tissue, obtained 14 days after transplant. These receptors came from a human patient who received an intestinal transplant, so some T cells may come from the graft donor.

The chain has TRBV30 and TRBJ1-5; no definite D call. The germline V gene has CDR1 GTSNPN and CDR2 SVGIG (reference sequence). V shed 0 bases and J shed 5 bases, with 5 bases lying between them. CDR3 length: 12 amino acids. In DNA form, the CDR3 reads TGTGCCTGGAGTGTACCTGATCAGCCCCAGCATTTT. Amino acids: CAWSVPDQPQHF.

By proportion, this clone is medium-sized (0.01 to 0.1%). This rearrangement joins TRBV5-3 to TRBJ1-6; D perhaps matches TRBD1 (5 bases). TRBV5-3 is assigned to the ORF class and has an uncertain function. CDR3 size: 15 residues. V was pared by 0 bases and J by 7 bases, with 11 bases between. CDR3 coding DNA: TGTGCCAGAAGCTTGGCACCAGGGAGGAATTCACCCCTCCACTTT. As protein: CARSLAPGRNSPLHF.

This clone was seen only a few times. This chain links TRBV5-4 with TRBJ2-7, with D unresolved. CDR3 length equals 13 residues. The germline gives CDR1 SGHNT, CDR2 YYREEE (reference sequence). V lost 0 bases and J lost 0, with 4 bases in between. Here the CDR3 DNA reads TGTGCCAGCAGCTTGGCTCCCTCCTACGAGCAGTACTTC. Translating it yields CASSLAPSYEQYF.

The V and J genes are TRBV6-1 and TRBJ1-2, with 8 bases that match TRBD1. CDR3 length: 15 residues. Germline-derived CDR1 and CDR2 are MNHNS and SASEGT. V was clipped by 6 bases and J by 2 bases; unmatched bases: 8. The CDR3 loop reads CASSHSRTGNYGYTF. The CDR3 DNA follows: TGTGCCAGCAGCCATTCGAGGACAGGGAACTATGGCTACACCTTC.

J is TRBJ2-2 and V is TRBV2; D not resolved. Trimming removed 6 bases at V and 8 bases at J, with 16 bases between. There are 14 residues in the CDR3. Germline-derived CDR1 and CDR2 are SNHLY and FYNNEI. CDR3 residues: CASRERVAAGELFF. The CDR3 region has the DNA TGTGCCAGCAGGGAAAGGGTCGCGGCGGGGGAGCTGTTTTTT.

The chain carries TRBV5-1 and TRBJ2-1, with D perhaps given as TRBD1 or TRBD2 (5 bases each). The CDR3 contains 18 residues. CDR1 is SGHRS and CDR2 is YFSETQ in the germline V gene. V gave up 3 bases and J gave up 0 bases, with 19 bases separating them. CDR3 in amino acids: CASSSGWGMASSYNEQFF. CDR3 coding DNA: TGCGCCAGCAGCTCAGGGTGGGGGATGGCGAGCTCCTACAATGAGCAGTTCTTC.

The V call is TRBV4-1, the J call TRBJ1-1; a possible D gene is TRBD1 (5 bases). Germline V CDR1 and CDR2: MGHRA, YSYEKL. Between the trimmed V and J ends, which lost 0 bases and 10 bases, there was a span of 12 bases. The CDR3 sequence is 13 residues long. The CDR3 reads CASSQEARGRAFF. In DNA form, the CDR3 reads TGCGCCAGCAGCCAAGAAGCAAGGGGTCGAGCTTTCTTT.

V usage is TRBV6-5 and J usage is TRBJ2-7; D tentatively fits TRBD1 or TRBD2 (6 bases each). The V end lost 2 bases, the J end lost 4 bases, and 12 bases lay between the germline ends. This CDR3 is built from 14 residues. The V gene's germline CDR1 is MNHEY and CDR2 SVGAGI. CDR3 sequence: CASSYTPGAYEQYF. In DNA, the CDR3 is TGTGCCAGCAGTTACACTCCGGGGGCGTACGAGCAGTACTTC.

J is TRBJ2-3 and V is TRBV11-1; possibly TRBD2 for D (5 bases). The germline V gene has CDR1 SGHAT and CDR2 FQDESV (reference sequence). The CDR3 runs to 13 residues. V was clipped by 0 bases and J by 4 bases, with 5 bases between them. For the CDR3, the DNA is TGTGCCAGCAGCTTAGCGGGAGCAGATACGCAGTATTTT. Protein: CASSLAGADTQYF.

The chain uses TRBV21-1 and TRBJ1-2. TRBV21-1 is an annotated pseudogene. This CDR3 is built from 16 residues. This chain's CDR3 is CASSKARGEANYGYTF. CDR3 sequence (DNA): TGTGCCAGCAGCAAAGCGCGTGGCGAAGCTAACTATGGCTACACCTTC.

This rearrangement joins TRBV5-1 to TRBJ2-2; 10 bases map to TRBD1. This CDR3 comprises 16 residues. Germline V CDR1 and CDR2: SGHRS, YFSETQ. Trimming removed 5 bases from V and 4 bases from J; junction bases left unmatched: 8. The CDR3 reads CASRPPGQGTTGELFF. The DNA of the CDR3 is TGCGCCAGCAGACCCCCGGGACAGGGGACCACCGGGGAGCTGTTTTTT.

V is TRBV7-9 and J is TRBJ2-3; TRBD1 aligns across 8 bases. The junction had 9 bases not matched to a gene; V was cut back by 4 bases and J by 3 bases. The CDR3 sequence is 16 residues long. Germline V gene sequence: CDR1 SEHNR, CDR2 FQNEAQ (reference sequence). CDR3 nucleotides: TGTGCCAGCAGCTCTATCAACAGGGGGACAACAGATACGCAGTATTTT. Its translation: CASSSINRGTTDTQYF. The whole variable domain, remainder taken from reference TRBV7-9 and TRBJ2-3, is DTGVSQNPRHKITKRGQNVTFRCDPISEHNRLYWYRQTLGQGPEFLTYFQNEAQLEKSRLLSDRFSAERPKGSFSTLEIQRTEQGDSAMYLCASSSINRGTTDTQYFGPGTRLTVL.

This chain joins TRBV30 and TRBJ1-6; tentatively, D is TRBD1 (6 bases). V lost 2 bases to trimming and J lost 10 bases, with 12 bases between them. The CDR3 spans 13 residues. Germline V gives CDR1 GTSNPN, CDR2 SVGIG (reference sequence). CDR3 in amino acids: CAWSPTGGSPLHF. The CDR3, as DNA: TGTGCCTGGAGTCCGACAGGAGGATCACCCCTCCACTTT.

This clone was picked up one time. V gene TRBV7-9 combines with J gene TRBJ2-7, with D possibly called TRBD1 or TRBD2 (6 bases each). V was clipped by 5 bases and J by 3 bases, with 17 bases between them. Germline CDR1 and CDR2: SEHNR and FQNEAQ (reference sequence). The CDR3 totals 15 residues. The CDR3 DNA follows: TGTGCCAGCAGCCCACGCCCGGGGGCTCTCTACGAGCAGTACTTC. It translates to CASSPRPGALYEQYF.

V usage is TRBV29-1 and J usage is TRBJ2-7, with TRBD1 as a possible D gene (6 bases). Germline V gene data show CDR1 as SQVTM and CDR2 as ANQGSEA. Deletions cut 4 bases from V and 3 bases from J, with 7 bases between. The CDR3 spans 11 residues. CDR3 DNA sequence: TGCAGCGTTGGGGACAACTACGAGCAGTACTTC. Protein sequence: CSVGDNYEQYF.